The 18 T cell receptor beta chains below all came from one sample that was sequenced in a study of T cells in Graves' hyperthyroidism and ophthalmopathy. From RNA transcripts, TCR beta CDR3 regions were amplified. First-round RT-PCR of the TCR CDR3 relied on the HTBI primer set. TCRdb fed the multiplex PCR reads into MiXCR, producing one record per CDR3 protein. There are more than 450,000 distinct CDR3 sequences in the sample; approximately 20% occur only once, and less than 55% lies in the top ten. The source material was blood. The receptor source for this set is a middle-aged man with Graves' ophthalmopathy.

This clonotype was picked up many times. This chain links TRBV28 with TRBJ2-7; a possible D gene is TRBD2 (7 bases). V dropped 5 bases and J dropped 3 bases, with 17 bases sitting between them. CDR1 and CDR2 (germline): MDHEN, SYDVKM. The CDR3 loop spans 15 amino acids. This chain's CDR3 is CASSLPSGDNYEQYF. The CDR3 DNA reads TGTGCCAGCAGTCTACCGAGCGGGGACAACTACGAGCAGTACTTC.

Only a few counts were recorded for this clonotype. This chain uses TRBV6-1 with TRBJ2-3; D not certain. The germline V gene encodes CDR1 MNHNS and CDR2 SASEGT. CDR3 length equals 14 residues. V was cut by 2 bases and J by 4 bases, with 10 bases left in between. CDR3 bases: TGTGCCAGCAGTGAATTTAGGGTCGCAGATACGCAGTATTTT. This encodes CASSEFRVADTQYF.

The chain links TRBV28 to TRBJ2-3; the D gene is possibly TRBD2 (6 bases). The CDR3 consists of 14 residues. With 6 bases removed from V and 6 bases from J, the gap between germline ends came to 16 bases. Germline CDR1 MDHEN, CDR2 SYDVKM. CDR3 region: CASSRYGTHDTQYF. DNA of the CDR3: TGTGCCAGCAGCCGCTATGGGACTCACGATACGCAGTATTTT.

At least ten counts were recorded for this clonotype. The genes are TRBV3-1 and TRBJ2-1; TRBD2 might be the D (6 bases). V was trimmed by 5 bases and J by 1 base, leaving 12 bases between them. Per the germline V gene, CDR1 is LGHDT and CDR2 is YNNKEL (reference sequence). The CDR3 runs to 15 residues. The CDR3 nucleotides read TGTGCCAGCAGCGAGACTAGAACATCCTACAATGAGCAGTTCTTC. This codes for CASSETRTSYNEQFF.

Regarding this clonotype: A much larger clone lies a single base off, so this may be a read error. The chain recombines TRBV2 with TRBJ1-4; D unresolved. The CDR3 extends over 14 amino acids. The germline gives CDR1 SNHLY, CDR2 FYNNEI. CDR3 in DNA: TGTGCCGGCAGTGGTTTCCGAAAGGATGAAAAACTGTTTTTT. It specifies CAGSGFRKDEKLFF.

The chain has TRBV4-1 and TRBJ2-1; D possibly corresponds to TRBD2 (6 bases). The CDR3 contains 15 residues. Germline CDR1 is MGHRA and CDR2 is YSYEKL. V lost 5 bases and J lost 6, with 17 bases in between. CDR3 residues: CASSVGSTRTNEQFF. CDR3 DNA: TGCGCCAGCAGCGTAGGGTCGACTAGAACCAATGAGCAGTTCTTC.

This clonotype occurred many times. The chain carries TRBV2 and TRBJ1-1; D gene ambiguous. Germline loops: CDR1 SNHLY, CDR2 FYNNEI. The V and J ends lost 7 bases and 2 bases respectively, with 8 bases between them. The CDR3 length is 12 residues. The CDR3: CASTAFNTEAFF. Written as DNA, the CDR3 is TGTGCCAGCACTGCCTTCAACACTGAAGCTTTCTTT.

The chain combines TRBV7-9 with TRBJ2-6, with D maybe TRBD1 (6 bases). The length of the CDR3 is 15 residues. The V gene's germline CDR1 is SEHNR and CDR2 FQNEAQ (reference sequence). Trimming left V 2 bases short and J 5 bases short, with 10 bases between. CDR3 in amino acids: CASSLQQGRANVLTF. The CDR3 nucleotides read TGTGCCAGCAGCTTACAACAGGGAAGGGCCAACGTCCTGACTTTC.

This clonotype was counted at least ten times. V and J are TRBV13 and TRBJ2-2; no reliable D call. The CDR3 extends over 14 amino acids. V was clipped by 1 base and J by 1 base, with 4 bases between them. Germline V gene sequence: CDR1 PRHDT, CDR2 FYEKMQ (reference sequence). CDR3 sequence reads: CASSLEQNTGELFF. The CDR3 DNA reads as TGTGCCAGCAGCTTAGAGCAGAACACCGGGGAGCTGTTTTTT.

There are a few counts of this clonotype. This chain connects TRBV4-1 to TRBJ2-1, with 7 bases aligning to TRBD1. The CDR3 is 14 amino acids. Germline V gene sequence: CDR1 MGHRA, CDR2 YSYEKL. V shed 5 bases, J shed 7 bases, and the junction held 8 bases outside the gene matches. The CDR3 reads CASSSPGQRNEQFF. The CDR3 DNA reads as TGCGCCAGCAGCTCCCCGGGACAGCGTAATGAGCAGTTCTTC.

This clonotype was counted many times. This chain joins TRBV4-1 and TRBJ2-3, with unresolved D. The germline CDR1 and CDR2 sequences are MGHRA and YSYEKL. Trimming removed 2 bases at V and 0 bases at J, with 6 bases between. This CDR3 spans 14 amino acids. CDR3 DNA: TGCGCCAGCAGCCAATCCGAGAGCACAGATACGCAGTATTTT. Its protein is CASSQSESTDTQYF.

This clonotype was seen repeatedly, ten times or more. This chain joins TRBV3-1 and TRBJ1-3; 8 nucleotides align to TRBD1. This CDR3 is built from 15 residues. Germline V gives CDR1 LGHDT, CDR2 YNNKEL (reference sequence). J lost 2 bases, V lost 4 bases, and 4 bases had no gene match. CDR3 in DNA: TGTGCCAGCAGCCGAACGACAGGGGCTGGAAACACCATATATTTT. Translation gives CASSRTTGAGNTIYF.

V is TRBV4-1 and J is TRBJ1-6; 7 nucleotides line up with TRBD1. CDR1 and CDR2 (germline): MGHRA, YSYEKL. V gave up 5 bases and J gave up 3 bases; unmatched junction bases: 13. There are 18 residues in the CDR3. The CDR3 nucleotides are TGCGCCAGCAGCGAAGCCGGGACAGACTCCTTCTATAATTCACCCCTCCACTTT. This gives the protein CASSEAGTDSFYNSPLHF.

The CDR3, as DNA: TGTGCCAGCCATAACACCGGGGAGCTGTTTTTT. Residues: CASHNTGELFF. V is TRBV6-1 and J is TRBJ2-2; D is uncertain. With 8 bases removed from V and 2 bases from J, the gap between germline ends came to 3 bases. Germline V lookup: CDR1 MNHNS, CDR2 SASEGT. This CDR3 spans 11 amino acids.

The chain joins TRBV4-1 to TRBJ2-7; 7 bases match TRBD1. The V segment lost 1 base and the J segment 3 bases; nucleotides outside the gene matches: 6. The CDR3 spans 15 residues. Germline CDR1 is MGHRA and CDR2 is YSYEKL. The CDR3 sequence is CASSQVGQNDYEQYF. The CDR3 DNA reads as TGCGCCAGCAGCCAAGTGGGACAGAACGACTACGAGCAGTACTTC.

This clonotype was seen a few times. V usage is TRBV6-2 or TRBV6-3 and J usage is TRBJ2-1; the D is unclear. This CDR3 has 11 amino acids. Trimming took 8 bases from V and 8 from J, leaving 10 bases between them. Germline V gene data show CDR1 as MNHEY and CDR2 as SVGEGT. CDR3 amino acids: CASGSWDEQFF. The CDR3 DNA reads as TGTGCCAGCGGGTCATGGGATGAGCAGTTCTTC.

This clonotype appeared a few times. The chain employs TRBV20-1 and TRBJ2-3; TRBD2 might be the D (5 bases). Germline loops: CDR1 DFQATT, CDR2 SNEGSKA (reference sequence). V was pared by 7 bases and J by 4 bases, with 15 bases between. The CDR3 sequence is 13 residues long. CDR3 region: CSVSGHGADTQYF. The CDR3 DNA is TGCAGTGTTTCGGGTCACGGGGCAGATACGCAGTATTTT.

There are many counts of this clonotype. CDR3 in DNA: TGTGCCAGCAGTCCGGGACAGGGAGGAGAAAAACTGTTTTTT. Its protein is CASSPGQGGEKLFF. V is TRBV11-2 and J is TRBJ1-4; 9 nucleotides align to TRBD1. The CDR3 is 14 residues long. The germline V gene has CDR1 SGHAT and CDR2 FQNNGV. V gave up 6 bases and J gave up 8 bases; unmatched junction bases: 7.